The 11 T cell receptor beta chains listed next were all sequenced from one sample in a study of T cells in Graves' hyperthyroidism and ophthalmopathy. Researchers amplified the TCR beta CDR3 regions from RNA transcripts. Carried out on the TCR CDR3, a first-round RT-PCR used the HTBI primer set. TCRdb independently ran MiXCR on the multiplex PCR reads; one entry per CDR3 protein. The sample includes a few hundred thousand distinct CDR3 sequences, 25% of them seen just once. Source material: blood. The receptors were sampled from a man aged 45 to 65 with Graves' hyperthyroidism.

This clonotype has at least ten counts. The rearrangement links TRBV5-1 to TRBJ2-1; D is uncertain. The length of the CDR3 is 13 residues. Trimming took 0 bases from V and 9 from J, leaving 10 bases between them. Germline V gene lookup returns CDR1 SGHRS and CDR2 YFSETQ. The CDR3 here is CASSLVSGVEQFF. Written as DNA, the CDR3 is TGCGCCAGCAGCTTGGTCTCTGGGGTTGAGCAGTTCTTC.

This rearrangement joins TRBV5-1 to TRBJ2-3, with D possibly being TRBD1 (6 bases). This CDR3 has 15 amino acids. Deletions cut 2 bases from V and 2 bases from J, with 12 bases between. Looked up from germline, CDR1 is SGHRS and CDR2 is YFSETQ. For the CDR3, the DNA is TGCGCCAGCAGCTTATACAGGGCTTCCACAGATACGCAGTATTTT. Its translation: CASSLYRASTDTQYF.

In its sample, this clonotype was seen many times. The CDR3 bases are TGTGCCAGTAACGTGATGAACACTGAAGCTTTCTTT. This codes for CASNVMNTEAFF. The chain recombines TRBV28 with TRBJ1-1; D is unresolved. The CDR3 has 12 residues. Germline-derived CDR1 and CDR2 are MDHEN and SYDVKM. Between the trimmed V and J ends, which lost 9 bases and 0 bases, there was a span of 8 bases.

This rearrangement joins TRBV28 to TRBJ2-6; D is uncertain. V lost 3 bases and J lost 7, with 10 bases in between. Germline values: CDR1 MDHEN, CDR2 SYDVKM. The CDR3 consists of 14 residues. CDR3 sequence reads: CASSLVGNANVLTF. The CDR3 DNA sequence: TGTGCCAGCAGTTTGGTAGGGAACGCCAACGTCCTGACTTTC.

This clonotype has a handful of counts. The chain links TRBV5-4 to TRBJ2-3; maybe TRBD1 (5 bases). The CDR3 is 15 residues long. The germline V and J ends were trimmed by 0 bases and 6 bases, with 14 bases remaining between them. Germline CDR1 and CDR2: SGHNT and YYREEE (reference sequence). The CDR3 region is CASSLAQGAGDTQYF. The CDR3 bases are TGTGCCAGCAGCTTGGCCCAAGGGGCTGGGGATACGCAGTATTTT.

V gene TRBV4-1 combines with J gene TRBJ2-5; D may be TRBD1 (5 bases). V lost 0 bases to trimming and J lost 5 bases, with 10 bases between them. The CDR3 is 14 amino acids. CDR1 MGHRA and CDR2 YSYEKL come from the germline V gene. CDR3 residues: CASSQDPRAETQYF. Here the CDR3 DNA reads TGCGCCAGCAGCCAAGACCCCAGGGCGGAGACCCAGTACTTC.

This clonotype was detected ten times or more. This chain joins TRBV18 and TRBJ1-1; D gene unclear. This CDR3 has 14 residues. Germline V gene lookup returns CDR1 KGHSH and CDR2 LQKENI. V lost 0 bases and J 1 base, leaving 6 bases between the germline ends. The chain's CDR3 is CASSPPNPNTEAFF. CDR3 nucleotides: TGTGCCAGCTCACCACCCAATCCGAACACTGAAGCTTTCTTT.

This clonotype was observed a single time. This chain connects TRBV20-1 to TRBJ2-4; the match to TRBD2 covers 10 bases. After removal of 4 bases from V and 3 bases from J, the junction contained 9 bases not matched to a gene. Germline assignment: CDR1 DFQATT and CDR2 SNEGSKA (reference sequence). The CDR3 covers 16 residues. CDR3 residues: CSAMRASGSGKNIQYF. The CDR3 DNA follows: TGCAGTGCTATGAGGGCTAGCGGGAGTGGCAAAAACATTCAGTACTTC.

This chain links TRBV7-6 with TRBJ2-7, with TRBD2 identical over 7 bases. In germline, CDR1 is SGHVS, CDR2 FNYEAQ. The V and J ends lost 7 bases and 7 bases, in that order; junction bases with no gene match: 4. The CDR3 loop spans 11 amino acids. For the CDR3, the DNA is TGTGCCAGCACGACGGGGGGTGAGCAGTACTTC. As protein: CASTTGGEQYF.

This clonotype has a handful of counts. The V gene is TRBV5-1, the J gene TRBJ1-2, with unresolved D. The CDR3 spans 14 residues. The V gene's germline CDR1 is SGHRS and CDR2 YFSETQ. The germline V and J ends were trimmed by 3 bases and 8 bases, with 17 bases remaining between them. The CDR3: CASSSPDKPWGYTF. CDR3 nucleotide sequence: TGCGCCAGCAGCTCGCCCGACAAACCCTGGGGCTACACCTTC. Full variable domain (outside the CDR3, taken from reference TRBV5-1 and TRBJ1-2): KAGVTQTPRYLIKTRGQQVTLSCSPISGHRSVSWYQQTPGQGLQFLFEYFSETQRNKGNFPGRFSGRQFSNSRSEMNVSTLELGDSALYLCASSSPDKPWGYTFGSGTRLTVV.

This clonotype came up a few times. This chain connects TRBV6-1 to TRBJ2-2, with 7 bases fitting TRBD2. The V segment lost 7 bases and the J segment 5 bases; nucleotides outside the gene matches: 1. Germline assignment: CDR1 MNHNS and CDR2 SASEGT. CDR3 length equals 12 residues. DNA of the CDR3: TGTGCCAGCACCGGGGGGACCGGGGAGCTGTTTTTT. This translates into CASTGGTGELFF.